This TCR beta chain was profiled in a study of cytomegalovirus exposure and HLA in healthy donors. On the study more broadly: The 650 to 850 first-cohort repertoires and the roughly 130 validation repertoires shared the same platform, a later analysis reported. Points from the study as a whole: The CMV antigen specificity of a few CMV-associated chains was confirmed through in vitro analysis. Cytomegalovirus status was reportedly diagnosed by the classifier with high sensitivity and specificity.

From germline, CDR1 is LNHDA and CDR2 SQIVND (reference sequence). There are 12 residues in the CDR3. The V end lost 2 bases, the J end lost 6 bases, and 5 bases lay between the germline ends. As for this clone: Its antigen is undetermined. The sample has other DNA sequences that encode this CDR3 too.

Profiling relied on immunoSEQ multiplex PCR, and the TCRdb table lists in-frame clones only, not all of them. The top ten hold 0.95% to 1.5% of the sample, which has 68,000 or so clones, more than 70% seen once. Separate from the approximately 670-subject first cohort was the approximately 130-subject validation cohort, to which the donors belonged. V is TRBV19 and J is TRBJ1-5, with D hard to call. Sample: PBMCs. The sequence was collected from a woman aged 18 to 35 in good health and CMV-seronegative. The DNA for the CDR3 is TGTGCCAGTAGTATACCCGGTCAGCCCCAGCATTTT. It is translated as CASSIPGQPQHF.